What follows describes a single TCR beta chain. Its specificity is not known. Donors consisted of healthy bone marrow donors. V lost 3 bases, J lost 0 bases, and 14 bases lay in between. This CDR3 is built from 16 residues. Germline V gives CDR1 GTSNPN, CDR2 SVGIG (reference sequence). The data were taken from a study of cytomegalovirus exposure and HLA in healthy donors. 60 Vbeta and 13 Jbeta primers were used in PCR. The assay was immunoSEQ multiplex PCR, and TCRdb's table has in-frame clones only and misses some. Counted here are 150,000 to 200,000 clones, approximately 80% occurring once; the ten biggest clones make up approximately 15%. Study-wide findings and caveats: Later analysis revealed greater clonal expansion in HLA-associated TCR beta chains than in equally common others. Across all donors, roughly uniform sequencing depth was an assumption of the presence/absence analyses.

This chain connects TRBV30 to TRBJ1-4; weak D call: TRBD1 (5 bases). Specimen: PBMCs. This TCR derives from a woman between 35 and 50 years old in good health and CMV-seronegative. In nucleotides, the CDR3 is TGTGCCTGGAGGCTTACCGGGGGGGCAACTAATGAAAAACTGTTTTTT. Its protein product is CAWRLTGGATNEKLFF.